This TCR beta chain was recovered during a study of T cells in Graves' hyperthyroidism and ophthalmopathy. J lost 0 bases, V lost 6 bases, and 2 bases had no gene match. There are 14 residues in the CDR3. In germline, CDR1 is SQVTM, CDR2 ANQGSEA. Patients showing uncontrolled infection, other autoimmune disease, pregnancy or lactation were ineligible. The TCR beta CDR3 regions underwent amplification using RNA transcripts as the source. Carried out on the TCR CDR3, a first-round RT-PCR used the HTBI primer set. TCRdb fed the multiplex PCR reads into MiXCR, producing one record per CDR3 protein. The table records 500,000 to 650,000 distinct CDR3 sequences, roughly 15% of them present only once.

This receptor was obtained from a woman aged 45 to 65 with Graves' ophthalmopathy. Material for sequencing was blood. The rearrangement joins TRBV29-1 to TRBJ2-1; 10 bases are shared with TRBD2. The CDR3 spells CSVIAGGSYNEQFF. CDR3 in DNA: TGCAGCGTGATAGCGGGAGGCTCCTACAATGAGCAGTTCTTC.